These T cell receptor beta chains were read from a single sample in a study of T-cell memory formation after mild COVID-19. TCRdb reprocessed the 5' RACE reads via MiXCR and lists one record per CDR3 protein. This repertoire shows 150,000 to 200,000 distinct CDR3 sequences, 11% found once; its top ten account for 3.5% to 4%. The sample consisted of PBMCs or a T cell subset sorted from them (not recorded which). These receptors were taken from a man between 18 and 35 years old who had mild COVID-19 (a few samples of this study predate the infection). Cell type and time point are not known. Both conserved end residues are part of each CDR3. The D gene is left open where the match is weak. A clone size is listed for some rows: how often the clone was seen (once, few, many), or a class if it is expanded.

J,V,D,size,DNA,CDR3
TRBJ2-3,TRBV29-1,TRBD2,.,TGCAGCGTTTCAAAAGCGGGGGGTTACACAGATACGCAGTATTTT,CSVSKAGGYTDTQYF
TRBJ1-1,TRBV6-4,.,many,TGTGCCAGCAGTGAACAGGGAGGCACTGAAGCTTTCTTT,CASSEQGGTEAFF
TRBJ1-5,TRBV12-3/TRBV12-4,.,.,TGTGCCAGCAGTTTAATGCAGGGTCGCAATCAGCCCCAGCATTTT,CASSLMQGRNQPQHF
TRBJ1-1,TRBV7-3,.,.,TGTGCCAGCAGATCCCGACAGAACACTGAAGCTTTCTTT,CASRSRQNTEAFF
TRBJ2-3,TRBV7-7,TRBD2,many,TGTGCTAGCAGCTTAAGCGGGGGGACCACAGATACGCAGTATTTT,CASSLSGGTTDTQYF
TRBJ1-2,TRBV6-2/TRBV6-3,.,many,TGTGCCAGCAGTTACATGTTGCCGAGATTCAACTATGGCTACACCTTC,CASSYMLPRFNYGYTF
TRBJ2-1,TRBV20-1,TRBD1,.,TGCAGTGCTAGGGTCCGGGACAGGGGAAGCCTTATTCTCTTC,CSARVRDRGSLILF
TRBJ2-2,TRBV2,.,.,TGTGCCAGCTGGGGGTTGGGGACCGGGGAGCTGTTTTTT,CASWGLGTGELFF
TRBJ2-3,TRBV5-1,.,many,TGCGCCAGCAGCCCACCGGGGGATACGCAGTATTTT,CASSPPGDTQYF
TRBJ2-7,TRBV15,TRBD1,few,TGTGCCACCAAACGACACGGGACAGGGGTCGAGCAGTACTTC,CATKRHGTGVEQYF
TRBJ2-3,TRBV20-1,.,many,TGCAGTGCCCCCGGGGGCAGGGTTCGGGATACGCAGTATTTT,CSAPGGRVRDTQYF
TRBJ2-1,TRBV7-2,TRBD2,few,TGTGCCAGCAGCTTACTAGCGGGGGGATACAATGAGCAGTTCTTC,CASSLLAGGYNEQFF
TRBJ2-3,TRBV28,.,few,TGTGCCAGCAGTTTATTGTACCAGCGCGGCACAGATACGCAGTATTTT,CASSLLYQRGTDTQYF
TRBJ2-1,TRBV5-1,TRBD2,few,TGCGCCAGCACGGGTCCGGGGGGAACCTACAATGAGCAGTTCTTC,CASTGPGGTYNEQFF
TRBJ1-6,TRBV11-2,.,.,TGTGCCAGCAGCCTCGGGACATACAATTCACCCCTCCACTTT,CASSLGTYNSPLHF
TRBJ2-7,TRBV23-1,.,few,TGCGCCAGCAGTCAATCGGACGCAGCCTACGAGCAGTACTTC,CASSQSDAAYEQYF
TRBJ2-7,TRBV2,.,few,TGTGCCAGCAGTGAAAGGGAGAGCTCCTACGAGCAGTACTTC,CASSERESSYEQYF
TRBJ2-3,TRBV11-2,TRBD2,few,TGTGCCACCGTGCGGACGGGGGGAGATACGCAGTATTTT,CATVRTGGDTQYF
TRBJ1-1,TRBV14,.,few,TGTGCCAGCAGCCCTCCGACCCCGTCTGAAGCTTTCTTT,CASSPPTPSEAFF
TRBJ1-2,TRBV5-1,.,.,TGCGCCAGCAGCTCGGCAACGGGACCGGAGATAGGGGGCTACACCTTC,CASSSATGPEIGGYTF
TRBJ2-7,TRBV3-1,TRBD1,few,TGTGCCAGCAGCTTTCAGGGACAGATCTACGAGCAGTACTTC,CASSFQGQIYEQYF
TRBJ2-5,TRBV6-5,TRBD2,few,TGTGCCAGCCGAAGGACTAGCGCCCGGGTGGAGACCCAGTACTTC,CASRRTSARVETQYF
TRBJ2-7,TRBV5-1,TRBD1,few,TGCGCCAGCAGCAGTGGGACAGAATCCCCCTACGAGCAGTACTTC,CASSSGTESPYEQYF
TRBJ1-2,TRBV4-2,.,.,TGTGCCAGCAGCCCCCCCCGGACCCCGGGCTACACCTTC,CASSPPRTPGYTF
TRBJ2-1,TRBV29-1,.,few,TGCAGCGTTTGCACTAGCAGTGTCAATGAGCAGTTCTTC,CSVCTSSVNEQFF
TRBJ1-5,TRBV4-2,.,.,TGTGCCAGCAGCCCGACCCGTCAGCCCCAGCATTTT,CASSPTRQPQHF
TRBJ1-2,TRBV5-1,TRBD1,.,TGCGCCAGCAGCTTGGCCGGGACAGGGACGAGTGGCTACACCTTC,CASSLAGTGTSGYTF
TRBJ1-1,TRBV5-1,.,few,TGCGCCAGCAGCTTTTGGGGGAACACTGAAGCTTTCTTT,CASSFWGNTEAFF
TRBJ1-2,TRBV5-1,.,many,TGCGCCAGCAGCTCGGAGGGGTCCCTCTATGGCTACACCTTC,CASSSEGSLYGYTF
TRBJ2-3,TRBV27,.,.,TGTGCCAGCAGTTTCCAGGGGCGGAATTTCAGGGGGGTCGGCAGCACAGATACGCAGTATTTT,CASSFQGRNFRGVGSTDTQYF
TRBJ1-2,TRBV5-1,TRBD1,many,TGCGCCAGCAGCCCGGCGGCAGGGGGGCCCTATGGCTACACCTTC,CASSPAAGGPYGYTF
TRBJ2-7,TRBV7-8,.,.,TGTGCCAGCAGCTTTAGCGGACCAGGGACCTACGAGCAGTACTTC,CASSFSGPGTYEQYF
TRBJ1-2,TRBV29-1,.,few,TGCAGCGTTGAACGGTTGAGCTATGGCTACACCTTC,CSVERLSYGYTF
TRBJ1-2,TRBV6-2/TRBV6-3,.,few,TGTGCCAGCAGAGCGGGACTCGACTATGGCTACACCTTC,CASRAGLDYGYTF
TRBJ1-1,TRBV20-1,.,.,TGCAGTGCTAGGGCCGGGGCCATGAACACTGAAGCTTTCTTT,CSARAGAMNTEAFF
TRBJ1-5,TRBV6-5,.,few,TGTGCCAGCAGTCAGGACCGGACTCAGACCCAGCATTTT,CASSQDRTQTQHF
TRBJ1-2,TRBV5-1,TRBD1,few,TGCGCCAGCAGCTTGCGTACAGGGGACTATGGCTACACCTTC,CASSLRTGDYGYTF
TRBJ1-4,TRBV29-1,.,.,TGCAGCGTTGATTTGGGGGGCAGAAAACTGTTTTTT,CSVDLGGRKLFF
TRBJ1-3,TRBV18,.,.,TGTGCCAGCTCACCACGTGGACAGCCTGGAAACACCATATATTTT,CASSPRGQPGNTIYF
TRBJ1-3,TRBV5-1,.,.,TGCGCCAGCAGCTTGGCCAGCGGCTCGAGCTCTGGAAACACCATATATTTT,CASSLASGSSSGNTIYF
TRBJ1-1,TRBV6-5,.,many,TGTGCCAGCACCCCAAGACCCACAGGGCACACTGAAGCTTTCTTT,CASTPRPTGHTEAFF
TRBJ2-5,TRBV3-1,.,.,TGTGCCAGCAGCCAAAACACAGGGAAAGAGACCCAGTACTTC,CASSQNTGKETQYF
TRBJ1-5,TRBV5-6,TRBD1,.,TGTGCCAGCAGTCCGGGACAGGGCCTCCAGCCCCAGCATTTT,CASSPGQGLQPQHF
TRBJ2-4,TRBV18,.,.,TGTGCCAGCTCACCGCTACCCAGAGACATTCAGTACTTC,CASSPLPRDIQYF
TRBJ2-1,TRBV7-7,TRBD2,many,TGTGCCAGCAGCTTACTAGCGGGGGCTAGCTCCTACAATGAGCAGTTCTTC,CASSLLAGASSYNEQFF
TRBJ2-2,TRBV2,.,few,TGTGCCAGCAGAGCCACACCGAACACCGGGGAGCTGTTTTTT,CASRATPNTGELFF
TRBJ2-6,TRBV20-1,.,few,TGCTCAGGACACGACTCTGGGGCCAACGTCCTGACTTTC,CSGHDSGANVLTF
TRBJ2-1,TRBV10-3,TRBD2,few,TGTGCCATCAGGGGACTAGCGGGGGACCATGAGCAGTTCTTC,CAIRGLAGDHEQFF
TRBJ2-3,TRBV4-3,.,many,TGCGCCAGCAGCCAACAGCCTAGCCCAGTCCCAGATACGCAGTATTTT,CASSQQPSPVPDTQYF
TRBJ1-6,TRBV7-9,.,many,TGTGCCAGCAGCCGTCCGATGGGGACCTCCTATAATTCACCCCTCCACTTT,CASSRPMGTSYNSPLHF